This T cell receptor (beta chain) was identified during a study of cytomegalovirus exposure and HLA in healthy donors. Broader study findings: At a 0.05 false discovery rate, a later analysis found approximately 15,000 TCR beta sequences to be associated with HLA alleles. Judged likely to be a sequencing artifact was a cluster of highly shared sequence variants. Immune exposure information available was restricted to CMV serostatus.

It was with 60 Vbeta and 13 Jbeta primers that the PCR ran. Generated by immunoSEQ multiplex PCR, the TCRdb table keeps only in-frame clones and is missing some. Here the sample spans roughly 97,000 clones, about 75% being singletons. Turning to this clone: No antigen is known for it.

CDR1 and CDR2 from the germline V gene are LGHNA and YSLEER. This CDR3 region has 17 residues. Trimming took 1 base from V and 8 from J, leaving 21 bases between them. The sample taken for sequencing was PBMCs. J is TRBJ2-1 and V is TRBV4-3; possible D gene TRBD2, 5 bases. This sequence originates from a man aged 55 to 70 in good health and CMV-seropositive. CDR3 in amino acids: CASSQVPRAGTRDEQFF. Here the CDR3 DNA reads TGCGCCAGCAGCCAAGTGCCCCGGGCTGGCACTAGGGATGAGCAGTTCTTC.